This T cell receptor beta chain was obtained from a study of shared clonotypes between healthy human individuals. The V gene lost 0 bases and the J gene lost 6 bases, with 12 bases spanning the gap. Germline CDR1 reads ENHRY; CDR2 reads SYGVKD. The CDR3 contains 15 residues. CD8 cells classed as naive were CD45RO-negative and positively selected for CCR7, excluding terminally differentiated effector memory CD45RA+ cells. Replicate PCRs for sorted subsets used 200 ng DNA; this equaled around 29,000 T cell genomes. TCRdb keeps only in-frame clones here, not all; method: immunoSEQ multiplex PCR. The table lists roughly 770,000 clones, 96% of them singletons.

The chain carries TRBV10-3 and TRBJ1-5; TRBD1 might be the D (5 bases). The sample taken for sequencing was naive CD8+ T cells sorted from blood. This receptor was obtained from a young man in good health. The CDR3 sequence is CAISESLTGPQPQHF. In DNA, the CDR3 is TGTGCCATCAGTGAGTCGCTAACAGGCCCTCAGCCCCAGCATTTT.